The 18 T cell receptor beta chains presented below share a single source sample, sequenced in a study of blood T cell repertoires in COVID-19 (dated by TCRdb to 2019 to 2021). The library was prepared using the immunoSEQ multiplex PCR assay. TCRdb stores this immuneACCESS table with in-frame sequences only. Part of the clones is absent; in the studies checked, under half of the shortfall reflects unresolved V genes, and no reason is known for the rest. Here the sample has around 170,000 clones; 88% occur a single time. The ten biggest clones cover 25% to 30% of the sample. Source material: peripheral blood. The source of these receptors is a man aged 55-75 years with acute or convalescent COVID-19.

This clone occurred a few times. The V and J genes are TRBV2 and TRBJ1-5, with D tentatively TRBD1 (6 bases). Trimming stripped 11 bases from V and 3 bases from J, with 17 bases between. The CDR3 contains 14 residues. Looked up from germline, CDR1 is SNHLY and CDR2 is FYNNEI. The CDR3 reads CAGSGGGDNQPQHF. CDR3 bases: TGTGCCGGGTCAGGAGGGGGGGACAATCAGCCCCAGCATTTT. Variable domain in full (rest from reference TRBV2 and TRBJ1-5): EPEVTQTPSHQVTQMGQEVILRCVPISNHLYFYWYRQILGQKVEFLVSFYNNEISEKSEIFDDQFSVERPDGSNFTLKIRSTKLEDSAMYFCAGSGGGDNQPQHFGDGTRLSIL.

The CDR3 spells CASSPETAPDGYTF. CDR3 bases: TGTGCCAGCTCACCCGAAACAGCCCCCGACGGCTACACCTTC. This chain links TRBV18 with TRBJ1-2, with D hard to call. The CDR3 spans 14 residues. The germline V gene encodes CDR1 KGHSH and CDR2 LQKENI. Trimming took off 3 bases at V and 8 bases at J, with 16 bases between the two ends.

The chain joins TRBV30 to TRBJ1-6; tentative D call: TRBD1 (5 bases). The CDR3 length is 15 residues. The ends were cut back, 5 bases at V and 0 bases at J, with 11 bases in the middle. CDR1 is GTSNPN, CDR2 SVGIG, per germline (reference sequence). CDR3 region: CAWSTASSYNSPLHF. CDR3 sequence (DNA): TGTGCCTGGTCGACAGCGAGCTCCTATAATTCACCCCTCCACTTT.

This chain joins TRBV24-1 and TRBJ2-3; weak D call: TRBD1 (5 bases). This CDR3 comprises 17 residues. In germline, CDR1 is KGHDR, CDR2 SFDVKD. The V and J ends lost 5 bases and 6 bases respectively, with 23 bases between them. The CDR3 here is CATSGGSNPSLLDTQYF. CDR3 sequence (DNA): TGTGCCACCAGTGGGGGCAGTAACCCCTCGTTACTCGATACGCAGTATTTT.

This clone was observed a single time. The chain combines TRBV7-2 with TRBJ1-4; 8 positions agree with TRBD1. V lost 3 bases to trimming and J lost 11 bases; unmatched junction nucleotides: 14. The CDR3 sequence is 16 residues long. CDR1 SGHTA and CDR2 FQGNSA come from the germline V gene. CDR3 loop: CASSFLLNRGLDKLFF. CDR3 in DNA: TGTGCCAGCAGCTTTCTCCTGAACAGGGGGTTGGATAAACTGTTTTTT.

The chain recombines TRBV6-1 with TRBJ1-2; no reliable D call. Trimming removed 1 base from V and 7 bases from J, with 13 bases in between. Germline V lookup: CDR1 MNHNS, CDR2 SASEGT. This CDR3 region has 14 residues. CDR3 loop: CASSEDRSIGGYTF. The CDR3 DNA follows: TGTGCCAGCAGTGAAGACCGGTCGATTGGTGGCTACACCTTC.

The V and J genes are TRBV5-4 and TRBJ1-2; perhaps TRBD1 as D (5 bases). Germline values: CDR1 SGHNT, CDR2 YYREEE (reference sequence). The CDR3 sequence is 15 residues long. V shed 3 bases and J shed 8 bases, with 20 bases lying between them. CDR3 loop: CASSSREGGDEGYTF. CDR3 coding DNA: TGTGCCAGCAGCTCCCGGGAGGGAGGGGATGAGGGCTACACCTTC.

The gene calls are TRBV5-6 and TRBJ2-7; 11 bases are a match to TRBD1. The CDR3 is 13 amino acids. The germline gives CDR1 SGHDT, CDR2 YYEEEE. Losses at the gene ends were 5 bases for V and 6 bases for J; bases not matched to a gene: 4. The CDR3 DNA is TGTGCCAGCAGTACTGGGACAGGGGGCGAGCAGTACTTC. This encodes CASSTGTGGEQYF.

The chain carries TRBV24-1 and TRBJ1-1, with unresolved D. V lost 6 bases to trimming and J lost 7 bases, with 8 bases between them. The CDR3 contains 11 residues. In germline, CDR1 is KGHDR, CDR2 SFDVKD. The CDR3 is CATSHGGEAFF. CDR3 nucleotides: TGTGCCACCAGTCATGGAGGTGAAGCTTTCTTT.

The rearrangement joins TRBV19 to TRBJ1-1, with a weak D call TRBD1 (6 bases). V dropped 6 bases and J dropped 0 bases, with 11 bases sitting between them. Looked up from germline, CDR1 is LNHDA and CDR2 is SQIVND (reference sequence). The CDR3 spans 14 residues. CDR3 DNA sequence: TGTGCCAGTAGCACGGACAGTTTGAACACTGAAGCTTTCTTT. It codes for CASSTDSLNTEAFF. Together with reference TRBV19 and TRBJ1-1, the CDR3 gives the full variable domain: DGGITQSPKYLFRKEGQNVTLSCEQNLNHDAMYWYRQDPGQGLRLIYYSQIVNDFQKGDIAEGYSVSREKKESFPLTVTSAQKNPTAFYLCASSTDSLNTEAFFGQGTRLTVV.

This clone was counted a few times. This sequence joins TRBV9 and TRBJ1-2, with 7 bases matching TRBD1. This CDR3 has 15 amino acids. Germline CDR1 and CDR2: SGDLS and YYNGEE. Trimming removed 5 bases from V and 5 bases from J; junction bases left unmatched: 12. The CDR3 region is CASRTHDRVEYGYTF. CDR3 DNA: TGTGCCAGCAGGACCCACGACAGGGTCGAGTATGGCTACACCTTC.

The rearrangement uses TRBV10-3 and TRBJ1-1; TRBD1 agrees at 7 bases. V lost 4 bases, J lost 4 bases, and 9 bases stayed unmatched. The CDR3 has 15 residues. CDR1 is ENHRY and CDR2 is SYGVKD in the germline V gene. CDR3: CAISGDRDSPTEAFF. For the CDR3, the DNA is TGTGCCATCAGTGGGGACCGGGACAGCCCCACTGAAGCTTTCTTT.

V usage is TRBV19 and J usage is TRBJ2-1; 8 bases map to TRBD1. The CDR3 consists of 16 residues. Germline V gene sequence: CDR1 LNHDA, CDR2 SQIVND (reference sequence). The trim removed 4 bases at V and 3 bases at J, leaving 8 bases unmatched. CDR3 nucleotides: TGTGCCAGTAGTACCCAGACAGGGGCAAACTACAATGAGCAGTTCTTC. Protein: CASSTQTGANYNEQFF.

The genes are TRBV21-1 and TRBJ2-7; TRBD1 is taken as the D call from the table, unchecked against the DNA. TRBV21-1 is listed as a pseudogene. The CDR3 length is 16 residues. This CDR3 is CASSNRTGGVSYEQYV. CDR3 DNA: TGTGCCAGCAGCAACCGGACAGGGGGTGTCTCCTACGAGCAGTACGTC.

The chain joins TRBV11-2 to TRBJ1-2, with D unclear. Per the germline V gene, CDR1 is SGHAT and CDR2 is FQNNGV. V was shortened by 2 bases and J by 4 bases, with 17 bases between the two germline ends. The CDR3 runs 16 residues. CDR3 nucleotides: TGTGCCAGCAGCTTACAAACGAAGCCAACTATCTATGGCTACACCTTC. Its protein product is CASSLQTKPTIYGYTF.

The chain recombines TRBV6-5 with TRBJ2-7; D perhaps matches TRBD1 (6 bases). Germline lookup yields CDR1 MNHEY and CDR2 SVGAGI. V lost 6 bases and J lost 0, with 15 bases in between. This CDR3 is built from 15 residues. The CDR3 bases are TGTGCCAGCAGAGATACAGGGCCCACCTCCTACGAGCAGTACGTC. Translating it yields CASRDTGPTSYEQYV.

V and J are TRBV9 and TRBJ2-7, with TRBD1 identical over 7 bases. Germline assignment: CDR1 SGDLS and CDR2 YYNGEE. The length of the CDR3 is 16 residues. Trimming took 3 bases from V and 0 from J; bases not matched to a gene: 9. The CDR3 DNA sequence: TGTGCCAGCAGCGCTCGGGACAGTGCGAGCTCCTACGAGCAGTACTTC. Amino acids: CASSARDSASSYEQYF.

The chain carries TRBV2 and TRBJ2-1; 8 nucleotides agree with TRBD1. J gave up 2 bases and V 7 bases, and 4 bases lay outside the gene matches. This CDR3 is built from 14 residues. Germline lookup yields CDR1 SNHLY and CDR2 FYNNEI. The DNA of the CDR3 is TGTGCCAGCAAGACAGGGGATGCCTACAATGAGCAGTTCTTC. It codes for CASKTGDAYNEQFF.